This T cell receptor beta chain derives from a study of cytomegalovirus exposure and HLA in healthy donors. Study observations and caveats: Further analysis was carried out later, and it showed several of the most significant clusters appearing linked to common viral pathogens. According to a later analysis, most TCR beta chains associated with CMV appeared HLA-restricted.

With 60 Vbeta and 13 Jbeta primers, the PCR was carried out. Only in-frame clones appear in the TCRdb table, and some are missing; sequencing was by immunoSEQ multiplex PCR. Found here are around 97,000 clones, approximately 70% of them singletons; the top ten hold less than 3.5%. Comments on this clone: Its cognate antigen is unknown.

V shed 4 bases and J 5 bases; nucleotides not matched to a gene: 12. The germline V gene has CDR1 SGDLS and CDR2 YYNGEE. The CDR3 has 16 amino acids. This chain joins TRBV9 and TRBJ2-3; 8 bases are shared with TRBD2. The sequenced sample consisted of PBMCs. This clonotype was sampled from a woman between 45 and 60 years old in good health and CMV-seronegative. CDR3 nucleotide sequence: TGTGCCAGCAGCCCTCAGCGCGGACTAGCAGTAGATACGCAGTATTTT. Its protein is CASSPQRGLAVDTQYF. The complete variable domain, with remaining parts taken from reference TRBV9 and TRBJ2-3, reads DSGVTQTPKHLITATGQRVTLRCSPRSGDLSVYWYQQSLDQGLQFLIQYYNGEERAKGNILERFSAQQFPDLHSELNLSSLELGDSALYFCASSPQRGLAVDTQYFGPGTRLTVL.